This TCR beta chain was recovered during a study of blood T cell repertoires in COVID-19. Study context: Collection of acute and convalescent COVID-19 samples took place in the United States, Italy and Spain.

Germline trimming cut 8 bases from V and 3 bases from J; bases unmatched to any gene: 7. Germline lookup yields CDR1 MDHEN and CDR2 SYDVKM. The CDR3 extends over 13 amino acids. Under the authors' procedure: Using reference gene primer amplification, nucleated cell counts were estimated. The repertoire was sequenced with immunoSEQ multiplex PCR; TCRdb's copy has only in-frame clones and lacks some. V and J calls and clone size are as listed in that table; D and trimming were resolved from the DNA. The data show around 130,000 clones, approximately 79% seen once. The age range of participants was 18 to 89 years, with residence in about two dozen US areas. In assigning cohorts, the study relied on participant-reported clinical history.

The specimen was PBMCs or T cells enriched from blood (not recorded which). The V gene is TRBV28, the J gene TRBJ2-7; the match to TRBD1 covers 7 bases. This sequence was found in a man between 35 and 55 years old with acute COVID-19. CDR3 nucleotide sequence: TGTGCCAGCCAGGGGGACCGAAACTACGAGCAGTACTTC. Translated, it gives CASQGDRNYEQYF.